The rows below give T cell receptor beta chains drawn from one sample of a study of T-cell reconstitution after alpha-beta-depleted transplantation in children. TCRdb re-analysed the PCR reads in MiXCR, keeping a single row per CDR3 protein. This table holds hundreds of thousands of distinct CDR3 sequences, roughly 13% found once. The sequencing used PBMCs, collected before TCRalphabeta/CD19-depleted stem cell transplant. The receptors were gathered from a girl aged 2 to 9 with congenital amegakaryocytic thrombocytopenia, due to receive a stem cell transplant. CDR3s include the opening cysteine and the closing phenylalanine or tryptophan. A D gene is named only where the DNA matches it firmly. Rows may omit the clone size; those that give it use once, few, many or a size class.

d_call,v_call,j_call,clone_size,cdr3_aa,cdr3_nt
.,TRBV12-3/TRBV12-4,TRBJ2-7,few,CASRPPDKYEQYF,TGTGCCAGCAGACCACCTGACAAGTACGAGCAGTACTTC
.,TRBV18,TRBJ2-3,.,CASSPDDTQYF,TGTGCCAGCTCCCCGGATGATACGCAGTATTTT
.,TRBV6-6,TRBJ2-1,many,CASSLHESEQFF,TGTGCCAGCAGTCTCCACGAGAGTGAGCAGTTCTTC
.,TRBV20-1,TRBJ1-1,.,CSARDGGGYTEAFF,TGCAGTGCTAGAGACGGAGGAGGGTACACTGAAGCTTTCTTT
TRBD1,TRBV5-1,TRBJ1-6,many,CASSLAWDSRSSPLHF,TGCGCCAGCAGCTTGGCCTGGGACAGTCGAAGTTCACCCCTCCACTTT
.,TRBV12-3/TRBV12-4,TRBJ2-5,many,CASSFLQAQETQYF,TGTGCCAGCAGTTTTCTCCAGGCGCAAGAGACCCAGTACTTC
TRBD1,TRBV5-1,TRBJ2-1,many,CASSLLGQGYNEQFF,TGCGCCAGCAGCCTTCTGGGACAGGGCTACAATGAGCAGTTCTTC
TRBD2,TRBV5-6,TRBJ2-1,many,CASSQGLAGDYNEQFF,TGTGCCAGCAGCCAAGGACTAGCGGGAGATTACAATGAGCAGTTCTTC
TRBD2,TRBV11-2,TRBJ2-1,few,CASSLERGNGLVFNEQFF,TGTGCCAGCAGCTTAGAGAGGGGAAATGGACTAGTATTTAATGAGCAGTTCTTC
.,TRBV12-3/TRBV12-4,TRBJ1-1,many,CASSPGRRNTEAFF,TGTGCCAGCAGTCCTGGACGGCGGAACACTGAAGCTTTCTTT
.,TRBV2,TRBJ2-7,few,CASSNGTYAYEQYF,TGTGCCAGCAGTAACGGGACCTACGCCTACGAGCAGTACTTC
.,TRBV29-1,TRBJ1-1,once,CSVDSWLSRPEAFF,TGCAGCGTTGATTCCTGGTTGTCTCGGCCTGAAGCTTTCTTT
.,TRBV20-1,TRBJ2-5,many,CSARAPYSGEETQYF,TGCAGTGCTAGAGCCCCATATAGTGGGGAAGAGACCCAGTACTTC
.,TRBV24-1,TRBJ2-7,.,CATSGQDSYEQYF,TGTGCCACCAGTGGACAGGATTCCTACGAGCAGTACTTC
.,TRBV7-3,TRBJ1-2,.,CASSSHDRIGPYGYTF,TGTGCCAGCAGCTCTCACGACAGGATAGGGCCTTATGGCTACACCTTC
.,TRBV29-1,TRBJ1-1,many,CSVEGVGVTRLEAFF,TGCAGCGTTGAAGGGGTTGGGGTTACAAGACTTGAAGCTTTCTTT
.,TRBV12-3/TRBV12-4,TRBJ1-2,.,CASSQSRSALSGNYGYTF,TGTGCCAGCAGCCAGAGTAGGTCGGCCCTAAGCGGGAACTATGGCTACACCTTC
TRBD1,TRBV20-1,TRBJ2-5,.,CSARDRRWEETQYF,TGCAGTGCTAGGGACAGGAGGTGGGAAGAGACCCAGTACTTC
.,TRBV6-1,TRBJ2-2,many,CAISEAMAGPGTGELFF,TGTGCCATCAGTGAAGCGATGGCGGGGCCGGGGACCGGGGAGCTGTTTTTT
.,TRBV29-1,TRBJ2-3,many,CSALPDTQYF,TGCAGCGCTCTCCCAGATACGCAGTATTTT
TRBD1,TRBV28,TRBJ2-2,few,CASEEGQGYTGELFF,TGTGCCTCGGAGGAGGGACAGGGGTACACCGGGGAGCTGTTTTTT
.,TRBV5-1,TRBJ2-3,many,CASSLTRQEPDTQYF,TGCGCCAGCAGCTTGACCCGACAGGAGCCAGATACGCAGTATTTT
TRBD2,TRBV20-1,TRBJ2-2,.,CSASSGGTYPGELFF,TGCAGTGCTAGTAGCGGGGGGACCTACCCCGGGGAGCTGTTTTTT
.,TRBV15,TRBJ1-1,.,CATSRVSEGSTFF,TGTGCCACCAGCAGAGTGTCCGAGGGTTCGACTTTCTTT
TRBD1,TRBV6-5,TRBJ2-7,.,CASSYSGGRTYEQYF,TGTGCCAGCAGTTACTCAGGGGGCAGGACCTACGAGCAGTACTTC
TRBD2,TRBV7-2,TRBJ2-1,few,CASSLALAGVSGNEQFF,TGTGCCAGCAGCTTAGCGCTGGCGGGAGTTTCAGGTAATGAGCAGTTCTTC
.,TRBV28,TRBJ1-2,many,CASSLPRLSGTRDYGYTF,TGTGCCAGCAGTTTACCCCGCTTATCGGGGACCAGGGACTATGGCTACACCTTC
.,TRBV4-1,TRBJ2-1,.,CASSRGIWGKGNEQFF,TGCGCCAGCAGCCGGGGTATCTGGGGAAAGGGCAATGAGCAGTTCTTC
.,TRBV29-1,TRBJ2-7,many,CSVILGSNYEQYF,TGCAGCGTCATATTGGGGAGTAACTACGAGCAGTACTTC
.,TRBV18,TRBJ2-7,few,CASSPPTRDEQYF,TGTGCCAGCTCACCACCAACAAGAGACGAGCAGTACTTC
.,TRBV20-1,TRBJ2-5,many,CSALTPGETQYF,TGCAGTGCCCTGACCCCGGGGGAGACCCAGTACTTC
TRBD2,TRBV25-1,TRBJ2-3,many,CASRPGSGRTTDTQYF,TGTGCCAGCAGGCCGGGTAGCGGGAGGACCACAGATACGCAGTATTTT
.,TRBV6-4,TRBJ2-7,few,CASEGGPYDQYF,TGTGCCAGCGAGGGGGGGCCGTATGATCAGTACTTC
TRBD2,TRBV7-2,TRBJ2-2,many,CASSLLSGRGTGELFF,TGTGCCAGCAGCTTATTGAGCGGGAGGGGAACCGGGGAGCTGTTTTTT
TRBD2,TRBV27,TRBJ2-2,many,CASMDLRSGRAIGELFF,TGTGCCAGCATGGATCTCCGTAGCGGGAGGGCTATCGGGGAGCTGTTTTTT
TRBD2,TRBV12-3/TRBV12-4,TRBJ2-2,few,CASSPGTSGSLATGELFF,TGTGCCAGCAGCCCCGGGACTAGCGGGAGTTTAGCGACCGGGGAGCTGTTTTTT
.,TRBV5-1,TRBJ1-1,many,CASSLGGANTEAFF,TGTGCCAGCAGCCTCGGAGGGGCGAACACTGAAGCTTTCTTT
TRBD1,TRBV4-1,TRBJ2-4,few,CASSRKGQGENIQYF,TGCGCCAGCAGCCGGAAGGGACAGGGCGAAAACATTCAGTACTTC
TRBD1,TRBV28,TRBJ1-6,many,CASSRGQSVDSPLHF,TGTGCCAGCAGCAGGGGACAGTCGGTCGATTCACCCCTCCACTTT
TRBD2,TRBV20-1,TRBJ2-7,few,CSARDSLSGLGSEQYF,TGCAGTGCTAGAGATTCCCTGTCCGGACTAGGGAGCGAGCAGTACTTC
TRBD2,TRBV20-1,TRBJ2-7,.,CSGTTGTSDHEQYF,TGCAGTGGGACAACCGGGACTAGCGACCACGAGCAGTACTTC
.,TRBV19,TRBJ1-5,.,CASSKSQGRRNNQPQHF,TGTGCCAGTAGCAAGAGTCAGGGACGTCGGAATAATCAGCCCCAGCATTTT
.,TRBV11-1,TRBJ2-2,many,CASSLRGSRPPDTGELFF,TGTGCCAGCAGCTTAAGGGGCAGCAGGCCTCCCGACACCGGGGAGCTGTTTTTT
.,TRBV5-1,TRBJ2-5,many,CASSSREGETQYF,TGCGCCAGCAGCTCGAGGGAAGGAGAGACCCAGTACTTC
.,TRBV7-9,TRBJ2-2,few,CASVSTARGPELFF,TGTGCCAGCGTCTCCACAGCGAGGGGACCTGAGCTGTTTTTT
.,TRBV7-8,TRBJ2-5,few,CASSWGRRLAETQYF,TGTGCCAGCAGCTGGGGACGGAGATTGGCGGAGACCCAGTACTTC
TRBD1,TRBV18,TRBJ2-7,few,CASSPPFTGQGADEQYF,TGTGCCAGCTCACCACCTTTTACGGGACAGGGGGCAGACGAGCAGTACTTC
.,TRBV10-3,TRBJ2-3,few,CAISAHPLEDTQYF,TGTGCCATCAGCGCCCACCCACTAGAGGATACGCAGTATTTT
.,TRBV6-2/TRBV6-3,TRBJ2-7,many,CASLTAYEQYF,TGTGCCAGCCTGACGGCTTACGAGCAGTACTTC
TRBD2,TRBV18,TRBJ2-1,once,CASSPLMTSEYNEQFF,TGTGCCAGCTCACCGTTAATGACTAGCGAGTACAATGAGCAGTTCTTC
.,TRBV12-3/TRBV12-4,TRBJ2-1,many,CASSLSGGSYNEQFF,TGTGCCAGCAGCTTAAGTGGGGGCTCCTACAATGAGCAGTTCTTC
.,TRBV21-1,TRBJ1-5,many,CASSKWSDRGALAQHF,TGTGCCAGCAGCAAATGGTCGGACAGGGGAGCGTTGGCCCAGCATTTT
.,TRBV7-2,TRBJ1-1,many,CASSLMGGMGAFF,TGTGCCAGCAGCCTAATGGGGGGGATGGGAGCTTTCTTT
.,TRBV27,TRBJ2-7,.,CASTNVERGVSYEQYF,TGTGCCAGCACCAATGTAGAAAGGGGTGTATCGTACGAGCAGTACTTC
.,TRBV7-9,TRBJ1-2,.,CASSLAPQAKQNGYTF,TGTGCCAGCAGCTTAGCGCCACAGGCCAAGCAAAATGGCTACACCTTC
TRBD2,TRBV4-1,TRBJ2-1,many,CASSRSTSGSYNEQFF,TGCGCCAGCAGCCGTTCGACTAGCGGTTCCTACAATGAGCAGTTCTTC